Listed here are 11 T cell receptor beta chains from one sample, sequenced in a study of shared clonotypes between healthy human individuals. Naive CD8 populations comprised CD45RO-negative cells positively selected for CCR7, excluding terminally differentiated effector memory CD45RA+ cells. Repertoires were generated with immunoSEQ multiplex PCR, while TCRdb's copy carries only in-frame clones and drops some. Altogether 660,000 or so clones are present, about 96% being singletons, with the ten largest covering roughly 0.12%. Sample: naive CD8+ T cells sorted from blood. These receptors were obtained from a woman between 25 and 40 years old in good health.

V gene TRBV6-5 combines with J gene TRBJ2-7, with a tentative D call TRBD2 (6 bases). V was cut by 4 bases and J by 0 bases, with 10 bases left in between. This CDR3 spans 14 amino acids. Germline CDR1 is MNHEY and CDR2 is SVGAGI. This CDR3 reads CASSWGELSYEQYF. DNA of the CDR3: TGTGCCAGCAGTTGGGGGGAACTCTCCTACGAGCAGTACTTC.

V gene TRBV4-1 combines with J gene TRBJ2-1, with D perhaps matching TRBD2 (6 bases). Trimming shortened V by 0 bases and J by 5 bases, and 14 bases separated the two germline ends. Germline CDR1 MGHRA, CDR2 YSYEKL. This CDR3 comprises 16 residues. This CDR3 is CASSQEYRGEDNEQFF. The DNA for the CDR3 is TGCGCCAGCAGCCAAGAGTATCGCGGGGAGGACAATGAGCAGTTCTTC.

As concerns this clone: Other DNA sequences in this specimen translate into the identical CDR3. The rearrangement links TRBV28 to TRBJ2-2; D uncertain. CDR1 is MDHEN and CDR2 is SYDVKM in the germline V gene. CDR3 length: 14 amino acids. V was shortened by 3 bases and J by 2 bases, with 7 bases between the two germline ends. The CDR3 protein is CASSLTGNTGELFF. The DNA for the CDR3 is TGTGCCAGCAGTTTGACCGGAAACACCGGGGAGCTGTTTTTT.

This rearrangement joins TRBV7-2 to TRBJ1-2, with 10 bases identical to TRBD1. Germline V gene lookup returns CDR1 SGHTA and CDR2 FQGNSA. Trimming cost V 6 bases and J 4 bases; bases outside gene matches: 2. CDR3 length: 13 residues. CDR3 DNA sequence: TGTGCCAGCAGGGACAGGGGGTTCTATGGCTACACCTTC. It is translated as CASRDRGFYGYTF.

In DNA, the CDR3 is TGTGCCAGCAGTCCGAACCTCTGGGAGACCCAGTACTTC. This translates into CASSPNLWETQYF. V usage is TRBV6-6 and J usage is TRBJ2-5; the D is unclear. The CDR3 sequence is 13 residues long. Trimming stripped 5 bases from V and 5 bases from J, with 12 bases between. Germline values: CDR1 MNHNY, CDR2 SVGAGI (reference sequence).

The genes are TRBV23-1 and TRBJ2-7; unclear D gene. TRBV23-1 is recorded as an ORF, its role being uncertain. The CDR3 sequence is 16 residues long. V was trimmed by 4 bases and J by 2 bases, leaving 18 bases between them. CDR3 DNA: TGCGCCAGCAGTCCCCACGCCCTTCCCCGCACCTACGAGCAGTACTTC. Its translation is CASSPHALPRTYEQYF.

The CDR3 loop reads CASTRAGTGSYEQYF. The CDR3 coding sequence is TGTGCCAGCACCCGAGCCGGGACAGGGTCCTACGAGCAGTACTTC. The rearrangement joins TRBV28 to TRBJ2-7, with 9 bases lining up with TRBD1. V was clipped by 7 bases and J by 1 base; unmatched bases: 8. This CDR3 has 15 residues. CDR1 MDHEN and CDR2 SYDVKM come from the germline V gene. Filled out from reference TRBV28 and TRBJ2-7, the complete variable domain reads DVKVTQSSRYLVKRTGEKVFLECVQDMDHENMFWYRQDPGLGLRLIYFSYDVKMKEKGDIPEGYSVSREKKERFSLILESASTNQTSMYLCASTRAGTGSYEQYFGPGTRLTVT.

The chain carries TRBV5-6 and TRBJ2-7, with D possibly matching TRBD1 (6 bases). CDR3 length: 15 amino acids. The V and J ends lost 4 bases and 1 base respectively, with 15 bases between them. Germline V gives CDR1 SGHDT, CDR2 YYEEEE. CDR3 protein: CASSASRTASYEQYF. The CDR3 nucleotides read TGTGCCAGCAGCGCCTCCCGGACAGCTTCCTACGAGCAGTACTTC.

The chain links TRBV13 to TRBJ1-4; D uncertain. Germline V gives CDR1 PRHDT, CDR2 FYEKMQ (reference sequence). The V end lost 6 bases, the J end lost 8 bases, and 10 bases lay between the germline ends. The CDR3 is 12 residues long. The CDR3 sequence is CASSDSVEKLFF. The CDR3 bases are TGTGCCAGCAGTGATTCTGTAGAAAAACTGTTTTTT.

The chain employs TRBV27 and TRBJ2-3; 8 positions agree with TRBD2. After removal of 0 bases from V and 4 bases from J, the junction contained 9 bases not matched to a gene. Per the germline V gene, CDR1 is MNHEY and CDR2 is SMNVEV (reference sequence). The CDR3 covers 17 residues. The CDR3 DNA follows: TGTGCCAGCAGTTTATCGAGATCGGGAGGGCCCGCAGATACGCAGTATTTT. Its translation: CASSLSRSGGPADTQYF.

DNA of the CDR3: TGCAGCGTTGAAACGGAAGGGGGGTCTAACTATGGCTACACCTTC. It encodes CSVETEGGSNYGYTF. The chain has TRBV29-1 and TRBJ1-2; D possibly corresponds to TRBD1 (6 bases). V lost 2 bases and J lost 0, with 13 bases in between. CDR3 length equals 15 residues. Germline CDR1 reads SQVTM; CDR2 reads ANQGSEA.